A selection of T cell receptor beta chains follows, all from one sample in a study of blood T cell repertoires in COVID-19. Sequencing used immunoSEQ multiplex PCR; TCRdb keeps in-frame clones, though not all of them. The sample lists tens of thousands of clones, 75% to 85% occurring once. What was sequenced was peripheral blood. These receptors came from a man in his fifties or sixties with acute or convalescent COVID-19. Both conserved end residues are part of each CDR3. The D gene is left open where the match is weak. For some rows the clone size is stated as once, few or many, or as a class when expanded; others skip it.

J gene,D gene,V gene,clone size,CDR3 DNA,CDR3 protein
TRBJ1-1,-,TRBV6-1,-,TGTGCCAGCAGTGAACTGGACAAGAACGCTGAAGCTTTCTTT,CASSELDKNAEAFF
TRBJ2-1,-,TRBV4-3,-,TGCGCCAGCAGCCAAGAAGACAGTAACAATGAGCAGTTCTTC,CASSQEDSNNEQFF
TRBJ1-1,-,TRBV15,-,TGTGCCACCCGGGGACAACCGAACACTGAAGCTTTCTTT,CATRGQPNTEAFF
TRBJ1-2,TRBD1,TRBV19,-,TGTGCCAGTAGTATTCCCGTCTACCGGGACAGGGAATTAGGTGGCTACACCTTC,CASSIPVYRDRELGGYTF
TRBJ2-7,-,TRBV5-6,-,TGTGCCAGCAGCGACAGCTACTACGAGCAGTACTTC,CASSDSYYEQYF
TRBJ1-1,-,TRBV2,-,TGTGCCAGCAGTGGGCAGTTTGAAGCTTTCTTT,CASSGQFEAFF
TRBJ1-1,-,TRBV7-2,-,TGTGCCAGCAGCTTAGGTCTCGTTAGGGGCACTGAAGCTTTCTTT,CASSLGLVRGTEAFF
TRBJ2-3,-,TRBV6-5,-,TGTGCCACCCTAGCGAGGGAAAGCACAGATACGCAGTATTTT,CATLARESTDTQYF
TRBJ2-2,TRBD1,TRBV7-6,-,TGTGCCAGCAGCCACAGGGACAGGAACACCGGGGAGCTGTTTTTT,CASSHRDRNTGELFF
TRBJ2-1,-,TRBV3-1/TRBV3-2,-,TGTGCCAGCAGCCAAGAATGGTACTATTCCCCCGTGGCCCGGAATCATGAGCAGTTCTTC,CASSQEWYYSPVARNHEQFF
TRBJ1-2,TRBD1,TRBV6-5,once,TGTGCCAGCAGTTACGTCCGGACAGGGGGCGGTTATGGCTACACCTTC,CASSYVRTGGGYGYTF
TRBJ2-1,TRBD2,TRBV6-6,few,TGTGCCAGCAGAAGCGGGACCTACAATGAGCAGTTCTTC,CASRSGTYNEQFF
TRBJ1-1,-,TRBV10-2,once,TGCGCCAGCCGAAGAGGCGTCACTGAAGCTTTCTTT,CASRRGVTEAFF
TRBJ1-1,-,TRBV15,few,TGTGCCACCAGCAGAGCGGGACTTAGGAACACTGAAGCTTTCTTT,CATSRAGLRNTEAFF
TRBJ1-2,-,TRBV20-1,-,TGCAGTGCTAGAGGGGCCTATGGCTACACCTTC,CSARGAYGYTF
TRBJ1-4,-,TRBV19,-,TGTGCCAGTAGTTACCTGTCGAGTGCAACTAATGAAAAACTGTTTTTT,CASSYLSSATNEKLFF
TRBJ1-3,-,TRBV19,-,TGTGCCAGTAGCACGACGACAGGCGCCCCGAGCTCTGGAAACACCATATATTTT,CASSTTTGAPSSGNTIYF
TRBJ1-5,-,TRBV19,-,TGTGCCAGTACCTCCGCGGGCAGGGGGCCCCAGCATTTT,CASTSAGRGPQHF
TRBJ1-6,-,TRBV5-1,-,TGCGCCAGCAGCTTAGGACAGTCCTCGACCTATAATTCACCCCTCCACTTT,CASSLGQSSTYNSPLHF
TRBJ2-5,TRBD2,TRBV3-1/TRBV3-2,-,TGTGCCAGCAGCGGACTAGCGGGGGGGCTCGGAGAGACCCAGTACTTC,CASSGLAGGLGETQYF
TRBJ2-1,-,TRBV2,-,TGTGCCAGCATGGAGAACAATGAGCAGTTCTTC,CASMENNEQFF
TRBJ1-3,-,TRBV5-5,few,TGTGCCAGCAGCTACCCCGGGGGGGGCATCTCTGGAAACACCATATATTTT,CASSYPGGGISGNTIYF
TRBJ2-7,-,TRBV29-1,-,TGCAGCGTTGCCCAGGCCGAGCAGTACTTC,CSVAQAEQYF
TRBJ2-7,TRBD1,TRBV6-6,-,TGTGCCAGCAGTTCCCCTACGACAGGGGGCTTAGAGCAGTACTTC,CASSSPTTGGLEQYF
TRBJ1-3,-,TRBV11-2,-,TGTGCCAGCAGCTTAGGGAGTGGTGCCTCGGGAGGAAACACCATATATTTT,CASSLGSGASGGNTIYF
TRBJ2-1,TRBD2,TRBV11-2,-,TGTGCCAGCAGCTCCTTAGCGGGGGGGAACAATGAGCAGTTCTTC,CASSSLAGGNNEQFF
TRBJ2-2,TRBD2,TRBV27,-,TGTGCCAGCAGCTCCAGGTCGGGGGGTGCGAACACCGGGGAGCTGTTTTTT,CASSSRSGGANTGELFF
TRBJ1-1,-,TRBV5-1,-,TGCGCCAGCAGTTATGAAGGGAGGCCTAACACTGAAGCTTTCTTT,CASSYEGRPNTEAFF
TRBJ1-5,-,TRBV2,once,TGTGCCAGCAGTGAACCAGACAGGAGTAATCAGCCCCAGCATTTT,CASSEPDRSNQPQHF
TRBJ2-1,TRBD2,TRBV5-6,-,TGTGCCAGCAGCTTATTACCGGGACTAGCGGGGGGTATTGAGCAGTTCTTC,CASSLLPGLAGGIEQFF
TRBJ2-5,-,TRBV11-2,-,TGTGCCAGCAGCTTGGTCAGGGGTCTGAAGAAAGAGACCCAGTACTTC,CASSLVRGLKKETQYF
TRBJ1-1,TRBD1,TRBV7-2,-,TGTGCCAGCAGCCGGGACAGCCCTGAAGCTTTCTTT,CASSRDSPEAFF
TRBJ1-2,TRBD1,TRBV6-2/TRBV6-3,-,TGTGCCAGCAGTTACAACCTCTCCGACCGGGACAGGGAAGCTAGAAGGTATGGCTACACCTTC,CASSYNLSDRDREARRYGYTF
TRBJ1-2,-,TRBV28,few,TGTGCCAGCAGTTTTGCCCGACTTCGAGTTTATGGCTACACCTTC,CASSFARLRVYGYTF
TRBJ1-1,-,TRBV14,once,TGTGCCAGCAGCCAACCGGGAATGAACACTGAAGCTTTCTTT,CASSQPGMNTEAFF
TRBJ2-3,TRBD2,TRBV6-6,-,TGTGCCAGCAGTTGGGAGGGGGATACGCAGTATTTT,CASSWEGDTQYF
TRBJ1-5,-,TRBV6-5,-,TGTGCCAGCAGTTCAGGGCTGTTGAGTCAGCCCCAGCATTTT,CASSSGLLSQPQHF
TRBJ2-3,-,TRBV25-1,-,TGTGCCAGCAGTGAATCCAGCGGTCCAGATACGCAGTATTTT,CASSESSGPDTQYF
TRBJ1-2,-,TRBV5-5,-,TGTGCCAGCAGCTTGGGACTATCGAACTATGGCTACACCTTC,CASSLGLSNYGYTF
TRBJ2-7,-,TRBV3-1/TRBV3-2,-,TGTGCCAGCAGCCAAGACAGGGGCTACGAGCAGTACTTC,CASSQDRGYEQYF
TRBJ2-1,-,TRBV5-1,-,TGCGCCAGCAGCTTGGTAGCGTTCGGGGACAATGAGCAGTTCTTC,CASSLVAFGDNEQFF
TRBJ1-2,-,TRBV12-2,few,TGTGCAAGTCGCTTGATAGATAACAGGAAAGGTGGCTACACCTTC,CASRLIDNRKGGYTF
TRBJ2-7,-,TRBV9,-,TGTGCCAGCAGCGTAGACAACTCCTACGAGCAGTACTTC,CASSVDNSYEQYF
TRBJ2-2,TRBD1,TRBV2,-,TGTGCCAGCACCCGGATGACAGGGAATTCCGGGGAGCTGTTTTTT,CASTRMTGNSGELFF
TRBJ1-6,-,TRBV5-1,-,TGCGCCAGCAGCTTGGTTCCGGTGGCAGGGGCCACCTATAATTCACCCCTCCACTTT,CASSLVPVAGATYNSPLHF
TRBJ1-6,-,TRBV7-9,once,TGTGCCAGCAGCTCACTTTTTGGGACTCGGGATTCACCCCTCCACTTT,CASSSLFGTRDSPLHF
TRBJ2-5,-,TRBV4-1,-,TGCGCCAGCAGCCAATCCCCGGGTCAAGAGACCCAGTACTTC,CASSQSPGQETQYF
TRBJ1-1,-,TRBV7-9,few,TGTGCCAGCACCCCCAACTCTGCGGGGGTGAACACTGAAGCTTTCTTT,CASTPNSAGVNTEAFF
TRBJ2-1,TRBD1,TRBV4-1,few,TGCGCCAGCAGCCAAGAGTGGACAGGGCTCAACAATGAGCAGTTCTTC,CASSQEWTGLNNEQFF
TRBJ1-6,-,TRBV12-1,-,TGTGCCAGCAGCTTTCCGGGGTCACCCCTCCACTTT,CASSFPGSPLHF
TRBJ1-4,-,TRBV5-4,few,TGTGCCAGCAGCTCGGGACTGGAAAAACTGTTTTTT,CASSSGLEKLFF
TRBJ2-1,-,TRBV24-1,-,TGTGCCACCAGATCTCGAGGCGGCAATGAGCAGTTCTTC,CATRSRGGNEQFF
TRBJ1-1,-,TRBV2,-,TGTGCCAGCCTGGAAAGGGGGAGCACTGAAGCTTTCTTT,CASLERGSTEAFF
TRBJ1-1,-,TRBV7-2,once,TGTGCCAGCAGCTTGAAGAGCCTGAACACTGAAGCTTTCTTT,CASSLKSLNTEAFF
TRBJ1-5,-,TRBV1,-,TGCACCAGCAGCCAATGGGTGGAGGATCAGCCCCAGCATTTT,CTSSQWVEDQPQHF
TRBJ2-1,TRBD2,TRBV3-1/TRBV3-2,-,TGTGCCAGCACCCCAAGCGGGGGGTCAGGAGGGGAGCAGTTCTTC,CASTPSGGSGGEQFF